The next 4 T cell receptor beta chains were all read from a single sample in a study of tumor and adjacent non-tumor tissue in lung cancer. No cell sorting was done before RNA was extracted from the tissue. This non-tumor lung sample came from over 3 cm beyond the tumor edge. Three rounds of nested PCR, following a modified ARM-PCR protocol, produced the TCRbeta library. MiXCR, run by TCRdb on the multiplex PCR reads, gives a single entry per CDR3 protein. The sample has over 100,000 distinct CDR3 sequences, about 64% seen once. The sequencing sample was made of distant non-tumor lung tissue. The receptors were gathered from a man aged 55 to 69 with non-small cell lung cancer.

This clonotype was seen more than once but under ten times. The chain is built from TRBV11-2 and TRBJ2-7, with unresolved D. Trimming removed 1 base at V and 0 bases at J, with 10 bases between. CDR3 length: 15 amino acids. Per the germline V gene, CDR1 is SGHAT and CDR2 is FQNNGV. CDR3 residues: CASSLAFMSSYEQYF. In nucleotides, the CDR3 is TGTGCCAGCAGCTTAGCCTTTATGTCCTCCTACGAGCAGTACTTC.

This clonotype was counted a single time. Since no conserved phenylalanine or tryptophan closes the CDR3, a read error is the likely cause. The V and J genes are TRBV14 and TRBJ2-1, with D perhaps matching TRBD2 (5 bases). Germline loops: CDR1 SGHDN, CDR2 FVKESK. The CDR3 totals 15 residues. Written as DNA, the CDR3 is TGTGCCAGCAGCCAAGCGGGGAGCTCCTACAATGATCAGTTCTTA. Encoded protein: CASSQAGSSYNDQFL.

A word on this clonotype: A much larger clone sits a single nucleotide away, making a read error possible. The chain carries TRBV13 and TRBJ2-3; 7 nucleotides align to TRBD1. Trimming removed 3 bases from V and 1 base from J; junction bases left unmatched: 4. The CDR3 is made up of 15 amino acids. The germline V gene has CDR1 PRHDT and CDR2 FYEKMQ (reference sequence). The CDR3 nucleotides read TGTGCCAGCAGCTTCAGGACAGGCGGCACAGATACGCAGTATTTT. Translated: CASSFRTGGTDTQYF.

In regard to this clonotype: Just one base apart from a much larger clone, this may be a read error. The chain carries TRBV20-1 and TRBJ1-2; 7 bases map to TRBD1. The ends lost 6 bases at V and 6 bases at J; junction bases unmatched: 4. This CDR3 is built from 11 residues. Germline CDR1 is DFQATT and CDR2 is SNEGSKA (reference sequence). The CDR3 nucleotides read TGCAGTGCACATACAGGGGATGGCTACACCTTC. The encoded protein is CSAHTGDGYTF.